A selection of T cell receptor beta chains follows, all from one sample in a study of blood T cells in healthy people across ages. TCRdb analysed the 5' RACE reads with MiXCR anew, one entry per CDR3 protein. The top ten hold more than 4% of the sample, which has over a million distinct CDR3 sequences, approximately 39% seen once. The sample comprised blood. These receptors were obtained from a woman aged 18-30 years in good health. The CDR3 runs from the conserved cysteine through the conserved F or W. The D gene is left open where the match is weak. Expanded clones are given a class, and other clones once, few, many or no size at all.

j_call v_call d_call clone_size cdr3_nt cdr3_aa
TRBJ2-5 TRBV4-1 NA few TGCGCCAGCAGCCAAGCAGACCCACGGATCGGAGAGACCCAGTACTTC CASSQADPRIGETQYF
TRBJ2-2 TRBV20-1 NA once TGCAGTGCTCCGGACTTCCGGGGGACCGGGGAGCTGTTTTTT CSAPDFRGTGELFF
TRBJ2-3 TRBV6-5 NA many TGTGCTTCCGGGGGAAGCACAGATACGCAGTATTTT CASGGSTDTQYF
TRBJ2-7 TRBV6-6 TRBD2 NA TGTGCCAGCAGTTCGACTAGCGGGGACTCCTACGAGCAGTACTTC CASSSTSGDSYEQYF
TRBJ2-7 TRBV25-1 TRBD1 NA TGTGCCAGCAGTGCGGGACAGGGGGCTAATGAGCAGTACTTC CASSAGQGANEQYF
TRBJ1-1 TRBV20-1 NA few TGCAGTGCTAGAGATCCGATTCGAGGCAACACTGAAGCTTTCTTT CSARDPIRGNTEAFF
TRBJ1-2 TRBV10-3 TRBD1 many TGTGCCATCAGTTACGGGACAGCAGCCTATGGCTACACCTTC CAISYGTAAYGYTF
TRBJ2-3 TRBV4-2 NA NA TGTGCCAGCAGGGATTTACCCACAGATACGCAGTATTTT CASRDLPTDTQYF
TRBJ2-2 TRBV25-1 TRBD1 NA TGTGCCAGCAGCGACCTTCAGGGGGCTCGGAACACCGGGGAGCTGTTTTTT CASSDLQGARNTGELFF
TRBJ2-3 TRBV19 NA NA TGTGCCAGTAGAGAGACGGGACACCTCGCCGTTACAGATACGCAGTATTTT CASRETGHLAVTDTQYF
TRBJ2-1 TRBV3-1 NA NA TGTGCCAGCAGCCAACGGGGTGCTGGAGGTGAGCAGTTCTTC CASSQRGAGGEQFF
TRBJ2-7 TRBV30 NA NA TGTGCCTGGACCAAATCCTACGAGCAGTACTTC CAWTKSYEQYF
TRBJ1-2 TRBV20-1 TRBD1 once TGCAGTGCTAGGCAGGGACAGGGTACCTATGGCTACACCTTC CSARQGQGTYGYTF
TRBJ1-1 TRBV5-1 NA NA TGCGCCAGCAGCTTGATTACAAGCTCTGAAGCTTTCTTT CASSLITSSEAFF